One sample yielded the 12 T cell receptor beta chains listed below, sequenced in a study of cytomegalovirus exposure and HLA in healthy donors. The PCR ran on 60 Vbeta and 13 Jbeta primers. The repertoire was sequenced with immunoSEQ multiplex PCR; TCRdb's copy has only in-frame clones and lacks some. Here the sample spans some 120,000 clones, approximately 77% being singletons. The sample was PBMCs. The receptors derive from a man between 18 and 35 years old in good health and CMV-seronegative.

The genes are TRBV10-2 and TRBJ1-2, with 9 bases aligning to TRBD1. This CDR3 has 14 residues. From germline, CDR1 is WSHSY and CDR2 SAAADI. V lost 2 bases, J lost 7 bases, and 5 bases stayed unmatched. For the CDR3, the DNA is TGCGCCAGCAGTGAGACGGACAGGGGTGGTGGCTACACCTTC. Protein product: CASSETDRGGGYTF.

The chain combines TRBV7-2 with TRBJ2-2; D remains unclear. Trimming pared 7 bases from V and 8 bases from J, leaving 8 bases between. The V gene's germline CDR1 is SGHTA and CDR2 FQGNSA. The CDR3 loop spans 11 amino acids. CDR3 amino acids: CASTSRGELFF. CDR3 nucleotide sequence: TGTGCCAGCACCTCTCGGGGGGAGCTGTTTTTT.

V usage is TRBV19 and J usage is TRBJ1-3; 7 bases are shared with TRBD1. The CDR3 length is 15 residues. Trimming removed 10 bases from V and 0 bases from J; junction bases left unmatched: 9. Germline V gene lookup returns CDR1 LNHDA and CDR2 SQIVND (reference sequence). The CDR3 DNA reads as TGTGCCACCAGAATGGACAGGACCTCTGGAAACACCATATATTTT. Amino acid sequence: CATRMDRTSGNTIYF.

The chain is built from TRBV7-3 and TRBJ2-1; TRBD2 matches 14 bases. CDR1 SGHTA and CDR2 FQGTGA come from the germline V gene. The CDR3 extends over 15 amino acids. V shed 2 bases, J shed 6 bases, and the junction held 0 bases outside the gene matches. The CDR3 here is CASSLGLAGGNEQFF. The CDR3 nucleotides read TGTGCCAGCAGCTTAGGACTAGCGGGGGGCAATGAGCAGTTCTTC.

The chain carries TRBV6-5 and TRBJ2-5; D is undetermined. Between the trimmed V and J ends, which lost 4 bases and 7 bases, there was a span of 13 bases. The CDR3 contains 13 residues. The germline V gene encodes CDR1 MNHEY and CDR2 SVGAGI. Written as DNA, the CDR3 is TGTGCCAGCAGTTTGGGCCGTTATGGGACCCAGTACTTC. Amino acid sequence: CASSLGRYGTQYF.

DNA of the CDR3: TGTGCCAGCTCAACGCAAGGACAGTACGAGCAGTACTTC. Protein sequence: CASSTQGQYEQYF. This rearrangement joins TRBV18 to TRBJ2-7; possible D gene TRBD1, 6 bases. Germline V lookup: CDR1 KGHSH, CDR2 LQKENI. Trimming stripped 5 bases from V and 4 bases from J, with 12 bases between. The CDR3 totals 13 residues.

The V call is TRBV5-4, the J call TRBJ2-7, with 10 nucleotides matching TRBD1. The CDR3 sequence is 13 residues long. V lost 8 bases and J lost 6; bases outside the gene matches: 8. Germline CDR1 reads SGHNT; CDR2 reads YYREEE (reference sequence). This CDR3 is CARSRDRGSEQYF. The CDR3 coding sequence is TGTGCCAGGAGCCGGGACAGGGGATCCGAGCAGTACTTC.

The chain carries TRBV6-6 and TRBJ1-2, with D possibly being TRBD1 (5 bases). Trimming pared 2 bases from V and 5 bases from J, leaving 18 bases between. Germline CDR1 and CDR2: MNHNY and SVGAGI (reference sequence). This CDR3 has 16 amino acids. DNA for the CDR3: TGTGCCAGCAGTTACCCCAGGAGGGACCGCGATTATGGCTACACCTTC. Its protein is CASSYPRRDRDYGYTF.

This clone showed up just a few times. The rearrangement links TRBV4-1 to TRBJ2-5, with 7 bases that match TRBD1. The length of the CDR3 is 15 residues. Germline assignment: CDR1 MGHRA and CDR2 YSYEKL. The V and J ends lost 5 bases and 1 base, in that order; junction bases with no gene match: 7. This CDR3 reads CASSKFRDSQETQYF. DNA of the CDR3: TGCGCCAGCAGCAAATTTCGGGACAGCCAAGAGACCCAGTACTTC.

V is TRBV23-1 and J is TRBJ1-2, with 8 bases aligning to TRBD1. TRBV23-1 is marked as an open reading frame, function uncertain. This CDR3 region has 17 residues. The J segment lost 5 bases and the V segment lost 0 bases, leaving 11 bases of the junction unmatched. CDR3 in amino acids: CASSQSVGQGSHYGYTF. CDR3 coding DNA: TGCGCCAGCAGTCAATCAGTAGGACAGGGCTCCCATTATGGCTACACCTTC.

The V and J genes are TRBV5-4 and TRBJ1-2; 7 bases are shared with TRBD1. Trimming at V came to 0 bases and at J to 2 bases, leaving 1 base not matched to a gene. This CDR3 spans 14 amino acids. Germline values: CDR1 SGHNT, CDR2 YYREEE (reference sequence). CDR3 DNA sequence: TGTGCCAGCAGCTTGGTGGGACAGAACTATGGCTACACCTTC. Translation: CASSLVGQNYGYTF.

V gene TRBV19 combines with J gene TRBJ1-1; D not resolved. The germline CDR1 and CDR2 sequences are LNHDA and SQIVND (reference sequence). This CDR3 is 14 amino acids long. V was shortened by 1 base and J by 4 bases, with 10 bases between the two germline ends. The CDR3 DNA reads as TGTGCCAGTAGTATAGGGGGAGTGGGCACTGAAGCTTTCTTT. Protein: CASSIGGVGTEAFF.